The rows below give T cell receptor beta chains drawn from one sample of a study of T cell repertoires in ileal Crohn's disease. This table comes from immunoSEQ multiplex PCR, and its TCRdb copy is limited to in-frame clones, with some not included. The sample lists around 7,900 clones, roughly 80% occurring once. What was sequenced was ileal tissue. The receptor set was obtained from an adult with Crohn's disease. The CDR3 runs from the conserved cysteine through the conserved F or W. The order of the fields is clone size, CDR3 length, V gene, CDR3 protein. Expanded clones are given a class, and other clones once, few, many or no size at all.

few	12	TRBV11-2	CASSPLENIQYF
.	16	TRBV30	CAWSLQADRRSEKLFF
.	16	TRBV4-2	CASSQERTGGLNIQYF
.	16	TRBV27	CASSLSGTGLNSPLHF
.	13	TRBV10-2	CASTPTGDYGYTF
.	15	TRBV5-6	CASSSHYRGIYEQYF
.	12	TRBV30	CAWRPPGGGYTF
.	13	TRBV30	CAWSADRAETQYF
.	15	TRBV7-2	CASSGHGEKPYEQYF
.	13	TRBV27	CASTLREGSEAFF
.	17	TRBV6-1	CASRERRLAGGADTQYF
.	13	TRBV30	CAWSVGTGNTIYF
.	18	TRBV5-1	CASSPSGTGVISNYGYTF
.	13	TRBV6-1	CASSEYGKEKLFF
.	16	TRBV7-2	CASSRMGAGYYNEQFF
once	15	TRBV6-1	CASSDRAGGRNTQYF
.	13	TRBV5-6	CASSLASGTEQFF
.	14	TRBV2	CASKKGVGQETQYF
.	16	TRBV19	CASSRTGGGSYNEQFF
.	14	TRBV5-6	CASTPQGESYGYTF
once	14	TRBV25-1	CASGFQAGRNEQFF
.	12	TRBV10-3	CAISEYETEAFF
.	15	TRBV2	CASRSGGGDHNEQFF
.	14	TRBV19	CASRGAPRDSPLHF
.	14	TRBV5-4	CATREAGAYNEQFF
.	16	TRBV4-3	CASSPFGRGLGNTIYF
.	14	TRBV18	CASLPKNRDNEQFF
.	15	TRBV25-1	CASSGGTGRYTEAFF
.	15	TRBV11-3	CASSSIGTGEETQYF
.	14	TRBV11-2	CASSLAWGPYEQYF
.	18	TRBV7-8	CASSLALVRGGLYNEQFF
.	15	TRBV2	CASSDRTSESNTQYF
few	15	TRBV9	CASSVAWTGAGELFF
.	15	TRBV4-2	CASSQDSGGANEQFF
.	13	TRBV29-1	CSVEGARAYGYTF
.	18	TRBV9	CASSVQSSGSLNRGEQFF
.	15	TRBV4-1	CASSQDLAGRDGYTF
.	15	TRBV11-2	CASSPGAGTHNEQFF
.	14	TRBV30	CAWRLRGSGNTIYF
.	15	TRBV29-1	CSVEPTGGATDTQYF
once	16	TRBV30	CAWSAGGYSGANVLTF
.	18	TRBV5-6	CASSRRRSAGQGAYEQYF
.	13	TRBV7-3	CASSPNGGDTIYF
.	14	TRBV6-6	CASSYETGKSGYTF
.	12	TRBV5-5	CASSLIRNEAFF
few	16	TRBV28	CASLTAGLNSGNTIYF
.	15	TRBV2	CASSELVTGGNTIYF